The present T cell receptor (beta chain) was sequenced within a study of blood T cells in healthy people across ages. Study-level findings and limits: Fewer expanded clones and more diversity marked long-lived versus aged donors.

As concerns this clonotype: The antigen is undetermined. Germline and junction disagree at one end, which may indicate a read error.

The donors, aged 6 to 90, were healthy Caucasians from Russia. The CDR3 consists of 16 residues. Germline assignment: CDR1 SGHNT and CDR2 YYREEE (reference sequence). PCR was performed a second time for roughly 6 to 12 cycles using a sample-barcoded 5' primer and a J-beta primer mix. Every single cDNA molecule received a tag from a template-switch adaptor with 12 random nucleotides. MiXCR, applied by TCRdb to the 5' RACE reads, yields one record per CDR3 protein. The table lists about 810,000 distinct CDR3 sequences, about 37% of them singletons. The TCR was taken from a man aged 18 to 29 in good health. The gene calls are TRBV5-4 and TRBJ2-3, with TRBD2 matching over 8 bases. The sample was blood. The CDR3 spells CAGSLGLRGETDTQYF. CDR3 nucleotide sequence: TGTGCCGGCAGCTTGGGTCTGCGGGGGGAGACAGATACGCAGTATTTT. Supplemented by reference TRBV5-4 and TRBJ2-3, the full variable domain reads ETGVTQSPTHLIKTRGQQVTLRCSSQSGHNTVSWYQQALGQGPQFIFQYYREEENGRGNFPPRFSGLQFPNYSSELNVNALELDDSALYLCAGSLGLRGETDTQYFGPGTRLTVL.